The TCR beta chain under discussion was sequenced for a study of T cells in Graves' hyperthyroidism and ophthalmopathy. On the study more broadly: Peripheral blood collection took place at initial diagnosis, before any treatment. Broader study findings: Clonotypes that were expanded in thyroid above 0.001 mostly appeared in blood too.

At least ten counts were recorded for this clonotype. Its antigen remains unidentified. The CDR3 sequence is 13 residues long. Trimming cost V 9 bases and J 5 bases, with 17 bases left between them. TCR beta CDR3 region amplification was performed from RNA transcripts. Researchers ran a first-round RT-PCR on the TCR CDR3 using the HTBI primer set. MiXCR was run by TCRdb on the multiplex PCR reads, yielding one entry per CDR3 protein. Of 730,000 or so distinct CDR3 sequences listed, around 20% are singletons. The diagnostic basis comprised clinical symptoms, serum thyroxine and TRAb, thyroid ultrasound and orbital computed tomography. The blood specimen was taken at initial hyperthyroidism diagnosis, before any ophthalmopathy symptoms.

The chain recombines TRBV12-3 or TRBV12-4 with TRBJ2-7; D is possibly TRBD1 (6 bases). This TCR came from a woman aged 45-65 years with Graves' hyperthyroidism that later progressed to Graves' ophthalmopathy. The source material was blood. This CDR3 is CASRMGARNEQYF. The CDR3 coding sequence is TGTGCCAGTCGCATGGGGGCGCGAAACGAGCAGTACTTC.